One sample yielded the 27 T cell receptor beta chains listed below, sequenced in a study of blood T cells in healthy people across ages. Using a J-beta primer mix together with a sample-barcoded 5' primer, a second PCR was run for roughly 6 to 12 cycles. TCRdb independently ran MiXCR on the 5' RACE reads; one entry per CDR3 protein. The sample includes around 1,500,000 distinct CDR3 sequences, 28% of them seen just once. Sequencing was carried out using blood. The receptors come from a woman under 40 in good health.

This clonotype was counted a few times. The CDR3 coding sequence is TGTGCCAGCAGCTCGGGGGGAGCGGTTGAGCAGTTCTTC. It is translated as CASSSGGAVEQFF. The V gene is TRBV7-3, the J gene TRBJ2-1, with 7 bases aligning to TRBD2. Trimming cost V 4 bases and J 9 bases; bases outside gene matches: 6. Germline loops: CDR1 SGHTA, CDR2 FQGTGA. The CDR3 contains 13 residues.

The V and J genes are TRBV5-1 and TRBJ2-5, with 7 positions matching TRBD1. Germline trimming cut 4 bases from V and 5 bases from J; bases unmatched to any gene: 8. The CDR3 totals 14 residues. The V gene's germline CDR1 is SGHRS and CDR2 YFSETQ. CDR3 region: CASSPRQGTETQYF. The DNA of the CDR3 is TGCGCCAGCAGCCCACGACAGGGAACGGAGACCCAGTACTTC.

This clonotype occurred a few times. The CDR3 loop reads CASSPWDNYEQYF. CDR3 coding DNA: TGTGCCAGCAGTCCCTGGGACAACTACGAGCAGTACTTC. This chain joins TRBV27 and TRBJ2-7; tentatively, D is TRBD1 (6 bases). There are 13 residues in the CDR3. Germline CDR1 reads MNHEY; CDR2 reads SMNVEV (reference sequence). V dropped 5 bases and J dropped 3 bases, with 11 bases sitting between them.

This clonotype has just a few counts. The chain employs TRBV4-1 and TRBJ1-2; D remains unclear. Germline values: CDR1 MGHRA, CDR2 YSYEKL. V gave up 0 bases and J gave up 8 bases, with 19 bases separating them. The CDR3 is 16 amino acids. The CDR3 is CASSQDSVRKYSGYTF. The CDR3 nucleotides read TGCGCCAGCAGCCAAGATAGTGTTAGGAAATATAGCGGCTACACCTTC.

This clonotype was seen only a few times. The rearrangement links TRBV7-2 to TRBJ2-3, with 15 bases lining up with TRBD2. CDR3 length: 16 residues. The trim removed 5 bases at V and 5 bases at J, leaving 5 bases unmatched. Germline CDR1 and CDR2: SGHTA and FQGNSA. The CDR3 sequence: CASSRTSGGGLDTQYF. The CDR3 nucleotides are TGTGCCAGCAGCCGGACTAGCGGGGGGGGCTTAGATACGCAGTATTTT.

The genes are TRBV6-2 or TRBV6-3 and TRBJ2-4; 13 nucleotides match TRBD2. V lost 5 bases, J lost 13 bases, and 17 bases stayed unmatched. Germline loops: CDR1 MNHEY, CDR2 SVGEGT. This CDR3 is built from 17 residues. For the CDR3, the DNA is TGTGCCAGCAGTGTAATCGGGACTAGCGGGGTCTACAATGAGCAGTACTTC. Protein product: CASSVIGTSGVYNEQYF.

This clonotype came up many times. The CDR3 sequence: CASRMESRNSPLHF. In DNA form, the CDR3 reads TGTGCCAGCAGAATGGAGTCGAGGAATTCACCCCTCCACTTT. The V gene is TRBV6-6, the J gene TRBJ1-6; D is unclear. With 6 bases removed from V and 7 bases from J, the gap between germline ends came to 13 bases. The CDR3 loop spans 14 amino acids. The V gene's germline CDR1 is MNHNY and CDR2 SVGAGI (reference sequence).

The rearrangement joins TRBV18 to TRBJ1-1; D remains ambiguous. V was clipped by 2 bases and J by 4 bases, with 8 bases between them. The CDR3 is made up of 13 amino acids. Germline V gene sequence: CDR1 KGHSH, CDR2 LQKENI. CDR3 bases: TGTGCCAGCTCACCATCGACGGTCACTGAAGCTTTCTTT. It specifies CASSPSTVTEAFF.

The chain recombines TRBV3-1 with TRBJ1-2; 7 nucleotides align to TRBD1. Trimming took 4 bases from V and 7 from J; bases not matched to a gene: 6. Germline loops: CDR1 LGHDT, CDR2 YNNKEL (reference sequence). This CDR3 is built from 13 residues. The CDR3: CASSREGALGYTF. Here the CDR3 DNA reads TGTGCCAGCAGCCGGGAGGGGGCGCTTGGCTACACCTTC.

A word on this clonotype: Possible read error: a much larger clone is one base away. The CDR3 spells CASSFSGTGNYVQYF. The CDR3 bases are TGTGCCAGCAGCTTTAGCGGGACAGGGAACTACGTGCAGTACTTC. The genes are TRBV7-9 and TRBJ2-4; tentative D call: TRBD1 (9 bases). V lost 3 bases, J lost 13 bases, and 22 bases lay in between. CDR1 and CDR2 (germline): SEHNR, FQNEAQ (reference sequence). The CDR3 runs to 15 residues.

The V call is TRBV20-1, the J call TRBJ1-2; 7 bases fit TRBD1. CDR1 and CDR2 (germline): DFQATT, SNEGSKA (reference sequence). V was clipped by 4 bases and J by 3 bases; unmatched bases: 5. This CDR3 comprises 13 residues. Written as DNA, the CDR3 is TGCAGTGCTATCCAGGGGGAAGACTATGGCTACACCTTC. This gives the protein CSAIQGEDYGYTF.

V and J are TRBV20-1 and TRBJ2-7, with 9 bases lining up with TRBD2. Germline trimming cut 6 bases from V and 4 bases from J; bases unmatched to any gene: 10. Per the germline V gene, CDR1 is DFQATT and CDR2 is SNEGSKA (reference sequence). The CDR3 is 14 amino acids. CDR3 nucleotides: TGCAGTGCAAAGAGCGGGGGGAGGTTGTACGAGCAGTACTTC. Its translation is CSAKSGGRLYEQYF.

This clonotype was counted ten times or more. The rearrangement joins TRBV29-1 to TRBJ2-1; D may be TRBD2 (5 bases). CDR1 SQVTM and CDR2 ANQGSEA come from the germline V gene. The V gene lost 7 bases and the J gene lost 5 bases, with 15 bases spanning the gap. The CDR3 totals 13 residues. CDR3 nucleotide sequence: TGCAGCGCTAGTAGACTAACAAACAATGAGCAGTTCTTC. Its translation is CSASRLTNNEQFF.

This clonotype has only a few counts. The chain combines TRBV29-1 with TRBJ2-1; D ambiguous. The germline V gene encodes CDR1 SQVTM and CDR2 ANQGSEA. Trimming removed 3 bases from V and 0 bases from J, with 15 bases in between. The CDR3 loop spans 16 amino acids. CDR3 coding DNA: TGCAGCGTTGATTTTCGGAGAATGAGCTCCTACAATGAGCAGTTCTTC. Translation: CSVDFRRMSSYNEQFF.

V and J are TRBV29-1 and TRBJ2-7, with D hard to call. The CDR3 extends over 12 amino acids. Germline V CDR1 and CDR2: SQVTM, ANQGSEA. V was pared by 7 bases and J by 2 bases, with 12 bases between. The CDR3 region is CSGRTLAYEQYF. The CDR3 DNA reads as TGCAGCGGCCGGACCCTAGCCTACGAGCAGTACTTC.

The chain employs TRBV28 and TRBJ1-2; 8 bases are shared with TRBD1. V dropped 3 bases and J dropped 6; count of bases not matched to a gene: 9. Looked up from germline, CDR1 is MDHEN and CDR2 is SYDVKM. This CDR3 comprises 15 residues. The CDR3 reads CASSFAGGAENGYTF. As DNA, the CDR3 is TGTGCCAGCAGTTTTGCAGGGGGCGCGGAAAATGGCTACACCTTC.

This clonotype showed up many times. The chain joins TRBV10-3 to TRBJ2-7, with 9 bases aligning to TRBD2. This CDR3 is 17 amino acids long. V was clipped by 4 bases and J by 2 bases; unmatched bases: 12. Germline V gene sequence: CDR1 ENHRY, CDR2 SYGVKD. CDR3: CAISGGTSGRITYEQYF. CDR3 coding DNA: TGTGCCATCAGTGGAGGTACTAGCGGGCGGATAACCTACGAGCAGTACTTC.

This clonotype showed up many times. This chain joins TRBV6-4 and TRBJ2-7; 8 bases map to TRBD1. CDR1 is MRHNA, CDR2 SNTAGT, per germline. The CDR3 runs to 15 residues. With 2 bases clipped from V and 3 bases from J, the junction kept 6 bases outside the gene matches. The CDR3 reads CASSDLDRGDYEQYF. CDR3 DNA sequence: TGTGCCAGCAGTGACCTCGACAGGGGAGACTACGAGCAGTACTTC.

The rearrangement links TRBV15 to TRBJ2-6; possible D gene TRBD1, 6 bases. The CDR3 spans 19 residues. Trimming cost V 1 base and J 0 bases, with 16 bases left between them. Germline CDR1 and CDR2: LNHNV and YYDKDF (reference sequence). The CDR3 here is CATSRGGPGHHSGANVLTF. CDR3 nucleotides: TGTGCCACCAGCAGAGGAGGGCCGGGACACCACTCTGGGGCCAACGTCCTGACTTTC.

The chain is built from TRBV12-3 or TRBV12-4 and TRBJ2-4, with D uncertain. TRBJ2-7 matches the DNA end more closely, so the J call is doubtful. CDR3 length: 12 amino acids. CDR3 nucleotide sequence: TGTGCCAGCAGGAAAGTCGGCTACGAGCAGTACTTC. It encodes CASRKVGYEQYF.

As for this clonotype: A much larger clone lies one base from this, so it may be a read error. The rearrangement uses TRBV7-4 and TRBJ1-4; 7 nucleotides agree with TRBD1. CDR1 and CDR2 (germline): SGHVT, SQSDAQ. The J segment lost 6 bases and the V segment lost 5 bases, leaving 12 bases of the junction unmatched. This CDR3 region has 16 residues. CDR3 protein: CASSPPRQGGYEKLFF. CDR3 nucleotide sequence: TGTGCCAGCAGCCCACCCCGACAGGGTGGTTATGAAAAACTGTTTTTT.

The J gene is TRBJ2-1, the V gene TRBV5-1, with 12 positions matching TRBD2. CDR3 length equals 15 residues. The J segment lost 9 bases and the V segment lost 0 bases, leaving 4 bases of the junction unmatched. The germline CDR1 and CDR2 sequences are SGHRS and YFSETQ. The chain's CDR3 is CASSLETSGSGEQFF. For the CDR3, the DNA is TGCGCCAGCAGCTTGGAGACTAGCGGGAGTGGTGAGCAGTTCTTC.

The chain recombines TRBV6-1 with TRBJ1-5, with D maybe TRBD1 (5 bases). The CDR3 extends over 15 amino acids. CDR1 and CDR2 from the germline V gene are MNHNS and SASEGT. V lost 7 bases and J 0 bases, leaving 13 bases between the germline ends. CDR3 sequence reads: CASTRAGFSNQPQHF. CDR3 nucleotide sequence: TGTGCCAGCACCAGGGCCGGTTTTAGCAATCAGCCCCAGCATTTT.

Only a few counts were recorded for this clonotype. V usage is TRBV25-1 and J usage is TRBJ2-5; a weak D match, TRBD1 (7 bases). V dropped 8 bases and J dropped 5 bases, with 18 bases sitting between them. The CDR3 has 14 amino acids. Germline-derived CDR1 and CDR2 are MGHDK and SYGVNS. The CDR3 region is CASAKTGEAETQYF. Written as DNA, the CDR3 is TGTGCCAGCGCTAAAACAGGGGAGGCGGAGACCCAGTACTTC.

This clonotype has just a few counts. The chain links TRBV15 to TRBJ2-3; the D gene is possibly TRBD2 (8 bases). From germline, CDR1 is LNHNV and CDR2 YYDKDF (reference sequence). CDR3 length: 18 amino acids. Trimming removed 0 bases at V and 6 bases at J, with 22 bases between. The CDR3 loop reads CATSRDRGQRGPGDTQYF. In DNA form, the CDR3 reads TGTGCCACCAGCAGAGATAGGGGACAGCGGGGGCCCGGGGATACGCAGTATTTT.

CDR3 DNA: TGTGCCACCAGCAGAGAGGCGCGAAGCACTGAAGCTTTCTTT. Translating gives CATSREARSTEAFF. The J gene is TRBJ1-1, the V gene TRBV15, with unresolved D. V was shortened by 0 bases and J by 4 bases, with 9 bases between the two germline ends. The length of the CDR3 is 14 residues. The germline CDR1 and CDR2 sequences are LNHNV and YYDKDF (reference sequence).

The V and J genes are TRBV7-9 and TRBJ2-1; 7 nucleotides match TRBD1. This CDR3 has 16 amino acids. Germline CDR1 is SEHNR and CDR2 is FQNEAQ (reference sequence). The J segment lost 2 bases and the V segment lost 1 base, leaving 5 bases of the junction unmatched. In DNA form, the CDR3 reads TGTGCCAGCAGCTTAGAGGACAGGCCCCCCTACAATGAGCAGTTCTTC. Its protein is CASSLEDRPPYNEQFF.